Listed below are T cell receptor beta chains from one sample, sequenced in a study of blood T cell repertoires in COVID-19. Data came from immunoSEQ multiplex PCR; TCRdb stores just in-frame clones and leaves some out. The table lists under 100,000 clones, 85% of them singletons. Sequenced: peripheral blood. The receptors shown here come from a man aged 50-59 years with acute or convalescent COVID-19. Each CDR3 is given with its conserved first and last residue. The order of the fields is J gene, clone size, V gene, D gene, CDR3 protein, CDR3 DNA. D genes are given only for firm matches. The size of a clone is reported for some rows only, either as once, few or many, or as a class for expanded clones.

>TRBJ2-7|once|TRBV27|NA
CASRAQNYEQYF
TGTGCCAGCAGGGCCCAGAACTACGAGCAGTACTTC
>TRBJ2-4|NA|TRBV6-1|NA
CASSEATGRNIQYF
TGTGCCAGCAGTGAAGCCACAGGGCGGAACATTCAGTACTTC
>TRBJ2-2|NA|TRBV5-4|TRBD2
CASSLKAGGPTGELFF
TGTGCCAGCAGCTTGAAAGCGGGAGGGCCGACCGGGGAGCTGTTTTTT
>TRBJ2-2|NA|TRBV28|TRBD2
CASSAAGAPRGELFF
TGTGCCAGCAGCGCTGCGGGAGCCCCAAGGGGGGAGCTGTTTTTT
>TRBJ2-7|NA|TRBV7-8|TRBD1
CASSPGTGGGYEQYF
TGTGCCAGCAGCCCTGGGACAGGTGGAGGGTACGAGCAGTACTTC
>TRBJ1-1|NA|TRBV19|NA
CASSIKGATGMNTEAFF
TGTGCCAGTAGTATTAAGGGCGCGACAGGCATGAACACTGAAGCTTTCTTT
>TRBJ2-7|once|TRBV6-5|TRBD1
CASRPGQGDYEQYF
TGTGCCAGCAGGCCGGGACAGGGCGATTACGAGCAGTACTTC
>TRBJ2-1|NA|TRBV20-1|NA
CSASSGLAYNEQFF
TGCAGTGCTAGTTCTGGCCTTGCCTACAATGAGCAGTTCTTC
>TRBJ2-1|NA|TRBV27|TRBD2
CASSRLAGGPPIVSYNEQFF
TGTGCCAGCAGTCGCCTAGCGGGAGGGCCTCCTATAGTTTCCTACAATGAGCAGTTCTTC
>TRBJ1-3|NA|TRBV6-2/TRBV6-3|TRBD1
CASSRGQGTGNTIYF
TGTGCCAGCAGTCGGGGACAGGGGACTGGAAACACCATATATTTT
>TRBJ1-1|NA|TRBV19|TRBD1
CASSNQGAQDTEAFF
TGTGCCAGTAGTAATCAGGGGGCGCAGGACACTGAAGCTTTCTTT
>TRBJ2-7|NA|TRBV10-3|NA
CAISERGGREQYF
TGTGCCATCAGTGAGCGAGGGGGTAGGGAGCAGTACTTC
>TRBJ2-1|NA|TRBV3-1/TRBV3-2|TRBD1
CASSRLGTGVSYNEQFF
TGTGCCAGCAGCCGCCTCGGGACAGGGGTCTCCTACAATGAGCAGTTCTTC
>TRBJ2-1|NA|TRBV7-9|NA
CASSSARVRSYNEQFF
TGTGCCAGCAGCTCGGCCAGGGTGCGCTCCTACAATGAGCAGTTCTTC
>TRBJ1-1|NA|TRBV12-5|TRBD1
CASGFSTGQGRFTEAFF
TGTGCTAGTGGTTTCTCAACGGGACAGGGGCGATTTACTGAAGCTTTCTTT
>TRBJ1-2|NA|TRBV18|NA
CASSPSYGYTF
TGTGCCAGCTCACCCTCCTATGGCTACACCTTC
>TRBJ2-3|NA|TRBV28|TRBD1
CASSLPGQGTDTQYF
TGTGCCAGCAGTCTACCGGGACAGGGGACAGATACGCAGTATTTT
>TRBJ2-7|NA|TRBV11-2|NA
CASSLSMFEQYF
TGTGCCAGCAGCTTATCAATGTTCGAGCAGTACTTC
>TRBJ2-3|few|TRBV6-4|NA
CASRGTSTDTQYF
TGTGCCAGCAGAGGGACTAGCACAGATACGCAGTATTTT
>TRBJ2-2|NA|TRBV9|TRBD2
CASSVAGGLNTGELFF
TGTGCCAGCAGCGTAGCGGGAGGCCTAAACACCGGGGAGCTGTTTTTT
>TRBJ1-1|NA|TRBV6-5|TRBD1
CASNLLQGADTEAFF
TGTGCCAGCAACCTTTTACAGGGGGCGGACACTGAAGCTTTCTTT
>TRBJ2-5|NA|TRBV28|TRBD2
CASSGGAQETQYF
TGTGCCAGCAGCGGGGGGGCCCAAGAGACCCAGTACTTC
>TRBJ1-2|once|TRBV5-1|NA
CASSQYRSGYTF
TGCGCCAGCAGCCAGTACAGGTCTGGCTACACCTTC
>TRBJ1-1|NA|TRBV12-3/TRBV12-4|NA
CASVRENTEAFF
TGTGCCAGCGTACGAGAGAACACTGAAGCTTTCTTT
>TRBJ2-3|NA|TRBV19|TRBD2
CASSPIAGGVDTQYF
TGTGCCAGTAGCCCGATAGCGGGAGGAGTAGATACGCAGTATTTT
>TRBJ1-2|NA|TRBV30|NA
CAWLGGVGLGGYTF
TGTGCCTGGCTGGGGGGTGTCGGTCTAGGCGGCTACACCTTC
>TRBJ1-1|few|TRBV4-1|NA
CASSPSGQMNTEAFF
TGCGCCAGCAGCCCCTCCGGACAAATGAACACTGAAGCTTTCTTT
>TRBJ1-6|few|TRBV4-3|TRBD1
CASSQGGTGLYNSPLHF
TGCGCCAGCAGCCAAGGGGGGACAGGGTTGTATAATTCACCCCTCCACTTT
>TRBJ1-2|NA|TRBV5-1|TRBD1
CASSLETGRSYGYTF
TGCGCCAGCAGCTTGGAGACAGGGCGGTCCTATGGCTACACCTTC
>TRBJ1-4|NA|TRBV6-5|TRBD1
CASSLGQGIRGEKLFF
TGTGCCAGCAGTTTGGGACAGGGGATAAGAGGTGAAAAACTGTTTTTT
>TRBJ1-1|NA|TRBV7-9|TRBD1
CASSYQDRVTEAFF
TGTGCCAGCAGCTATCAAGACAGGGTAACTGAAGCTTTCTTT
>TRBJ1-2|NA|TRBV5-5|NA
CASSLSGPGGYGYTF
TGTGCCAGCAGCTTGTCGGGACCCGGGGGCTATGGCTACACCTTC
>TRBJ1-1|NA|TRBV7-9|NA
CASSLFQGNTEAFF
TGTGCCAGCAGCTTATTCCAGGGGAACACTGAAGCTTTCTTT
>TRBJ1-2|NA|TRBV18|TRBD1
CASSPEGQGYGYTF
TGTGCCAGCTCACCAGAGGGACAGGGTTATGGCTACACCTTC
>TRBJ1-1|few|TRBV30|NA
CAWSVQGGDFEAFF
TGTGCCTGGAGTGTACAAGGGGGAGATTTTGAAGCTTTCTTT
>TRBJ2-7|NA|TRBV6-5|NA
CASSYKPLQGYEQYF
TGTGCCAGCAGTTACAAGCCACTCCAGGGCTACGAGCAGTACTTC
>TRBJ1-2|once|TRBV5-6|TRBD1
CASGTGTGWNGYTF
TGTGCCAGCGGTACCGGGACAGGGTGGAATGGCTACACCTTC
>TRBJ2-2|NA|TRBV19|NA
CASRAENTGELFF
TGTGCCAGTAGGGCAGAGAACACCGGGGAGCTGTTTTTT
>TRBJ2-7|NA|TRBV5-1|TRBD2
CASSPSSGGAGEQYF
TGCGCCAGCAGCCCGTCTAGCGGGGGGGCCGGGGAGCAGTACTTC
>TRBJ2-2|NA|TRBV4-3|NA
CASSQDRGTGELFF
TGCGCCAGCAGCCAAGATCGGGGGACCGGGGAGCTGTTTTTT
>TRBJ2-6|NA|TRBV9|NA
CASSNSDIRSSGANVLTF
TGTGCCAGCAGCAACTCGGACATCCGAAGCTCTGGGGCCAACGTCCTGACTTTC
>TRBJ2-5|once|TRBV11-3|NA
CASSHQGETQYF
TGTGCCAGCAGCCATCAGGGAGAGACCCAGTACTTC
>TRBJ1-5|once|TRBV3-1/TRBV3-2|NA
CASSQGTGSNQPQHF
TGTGCCAGCAGCCAAGGGACGGGGAGCAATCAGCCCCAGCATTTT
>TRBJ1-5|NA|TRBV9|NA
CASSVGAAGQPQHF
TGTGCCAGCAGCGTGGGGGCAGCAGGTCAGCCCCAGCATTTT
>TRBJ1-6|once|TRBV3-1/TRBV3-2|NA
CASSRRNFGDSPLHF
TGTGCCAGCAGCCGCAGGAATTTTGGTGATTCACCCCTCCACTTT
>TRBJ2-4|NA|TRBV7-9|TRBD2
CASSLGLAGGPWENIQYF
TGTGCCAGCAGCTTAGGACTAGCGGGAGGGCCCTGGGAAAACATTCAGTACTTC
>TRBJ2-1|NA|TRBV9|TRBD2
CASSVVGLAQSEQFF
TGTGCCAGCAGCGTAGTAGGACTAGCTCAGTCTGAGCAGTTCTTC
>TRBJ2-1|few|TRBV19|NA
CASSIQGRQLGGQTQFF
TGTGCCAGTAGTATACAAGGCCGGCAGCTTGGTGGACAGACGCAGTTCTTC
>TRBJ2-5|NA|TRBV30|NA
CAWGPGGHQETQYF
TGTGCCTGGGGACCCGGGGGACACCAAGAGACCCAGTACTTC
>TRBJ2-1|NA|TRBV4-3|NA
CASSQDPGKNEQFF
TGCGCCAGCAGCCAAGATCCAGGGAAGAATGAGCAGTTCTTC
>TRBJ1-2|NA|TRBV7-9|NA
CASSLQGLERGYTF
TGTGCCAGCAGCTTACAGGGGCTGGAGCGGGGCTACACCTTC
>TRBJ1-5|NA|TRBV9|TRBD1
CASSGGQGGNQPQHF
TGTGCCAGCAGCGGGGGACAGGGCGGCAATCAGCCCCAGCATTTT
>TRBJ2-5|NA|TRBV30|TRBD2
CAWSPLADKETQYF
TGTGCCTGGAGTCCCCTAGCGGATAAAGAGACCCAGTACTTC
>TRBJ2-7|NA|TRBV5-1|TRBD1
CASSSDRVLDEQYF
TGCGCCAGCAGCTCGGACAGGGTACTCGACGAGCAGTACTTC